This T cell receptor beta chain was recovered during a study of CXCR3-negative and CXCR3-positive naive CD8 T cells. Germline loops: CDR1 MDHEN, CDR2 SYDVKM. CDR3 size: 16 residues. Concerning this clonotype: What it recognizes is unknown.

General observations from the study: Cryopreserved cells showed partially decreased CXCR3 expression, and most assays used fresh PBMCs. The study found that naive CXCR3-negative and CXCR3-positive cells shared TRBV-TRBJ usage, while memory cells differed.

UMI labels and 5' RACE were used to prepare the TRB cDNA libraries. TCRdb re-called the 5' RACE reads; every CDR3 protein appears as one record, without DNA. The sample table includes 70,000 to 100,000 distinct CDR3 sequences. V gene TRBV28 combines with J gene TRBJ2-7; the TCRdb D gene call, TRBD1, has no DNA to confirm it. The sample comprised naive CXCR3- CD8+ T cells from blood. The subset is: CD45RO-CCR7+CD27+CD95- naive CD8+ T cells lacking CXCR3 (TNR3-). This sequence originates from a human donor in good health. Some clones in this sample may be carry-over from other donors' samples. This CDR3 reads CASTNPRGGAPFEQYF.